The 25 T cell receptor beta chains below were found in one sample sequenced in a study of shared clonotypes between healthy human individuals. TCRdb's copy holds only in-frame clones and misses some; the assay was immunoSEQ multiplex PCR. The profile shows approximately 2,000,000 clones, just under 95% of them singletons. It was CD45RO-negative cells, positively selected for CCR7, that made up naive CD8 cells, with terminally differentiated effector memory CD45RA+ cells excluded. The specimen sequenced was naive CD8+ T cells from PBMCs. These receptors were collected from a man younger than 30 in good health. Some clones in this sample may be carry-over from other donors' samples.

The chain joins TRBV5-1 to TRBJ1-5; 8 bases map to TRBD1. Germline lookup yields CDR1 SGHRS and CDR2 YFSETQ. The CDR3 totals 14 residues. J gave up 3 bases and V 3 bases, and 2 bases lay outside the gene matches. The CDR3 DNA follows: TGCGCCAGCAGCTCGACAGGGGTCAATCAGCCCCAGCATTTT. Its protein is CASSSTGVNQPQHF.

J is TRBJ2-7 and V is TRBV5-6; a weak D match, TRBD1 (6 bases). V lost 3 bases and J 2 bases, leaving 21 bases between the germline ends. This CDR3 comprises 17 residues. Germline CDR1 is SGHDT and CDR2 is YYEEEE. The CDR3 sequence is CASSSKSGTGRPYEQYF. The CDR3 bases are TGTGCCAGCAGCTCCAAAAGTGGAACAGGGCGTCCCTACGAGCAGTACTTC.

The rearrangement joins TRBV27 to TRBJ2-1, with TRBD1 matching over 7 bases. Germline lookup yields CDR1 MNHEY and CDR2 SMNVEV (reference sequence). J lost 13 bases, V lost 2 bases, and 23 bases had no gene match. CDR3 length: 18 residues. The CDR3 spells CASSLTSLTGVPKNGQFF. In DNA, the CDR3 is TGTGCCAGCAGTTTAACCTCCCTCACAGGGGTACCCAAAAATGGACAGTTCTTC.

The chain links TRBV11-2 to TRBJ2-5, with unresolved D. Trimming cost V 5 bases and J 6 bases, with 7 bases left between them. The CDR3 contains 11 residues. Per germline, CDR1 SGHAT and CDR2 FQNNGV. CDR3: CASSTLQTQYF. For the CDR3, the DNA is TGTGCCAGCAGCACCCTGCAGACCCAGTACTTC. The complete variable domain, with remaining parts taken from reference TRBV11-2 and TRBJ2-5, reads EAGVAQSPRYKIIEKRQSVAFWCNPISGHATLYWYQQILGQGPKLLIQFQNNGVVDDSQLPKDRFSAERLKGVDSTLKIQPAKLEDSAVYLCASSTLQTQYFGPGTRLLVL.

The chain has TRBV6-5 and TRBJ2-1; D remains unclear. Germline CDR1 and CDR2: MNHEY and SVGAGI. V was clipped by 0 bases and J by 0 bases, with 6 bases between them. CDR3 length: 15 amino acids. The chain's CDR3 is CASSYSTSSYNEQFF. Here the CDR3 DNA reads TGTGCCAGCAGTTACTCGACCAGCTCCTACAATGAGCAGTTCTTC.

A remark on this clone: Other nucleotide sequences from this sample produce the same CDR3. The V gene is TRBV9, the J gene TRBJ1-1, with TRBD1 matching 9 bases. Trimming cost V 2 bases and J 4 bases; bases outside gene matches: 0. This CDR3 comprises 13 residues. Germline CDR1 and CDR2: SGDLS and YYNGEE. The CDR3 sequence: CASSVDRGTEAFF. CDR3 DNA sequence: TGTGCCAGCAGCGTGGACAGGGGCACTGAAGCTTTCTTT. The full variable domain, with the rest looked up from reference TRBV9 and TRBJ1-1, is DSGVTQTPKHLITATGQRVTLRCSPRSGDLSVYWYQQSLDQGLQFLIQYYNGEERAKGNILERFSAQQFPDLHSELNLSSLELGDSALYFCASSVDRGTEAFFGQGTRLTVV.

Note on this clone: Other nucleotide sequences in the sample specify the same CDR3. The CDR3 DNA is TGTGCCAGCAGTTTATACGGGAGGGCCTACGAGCAGTACTTC. It encodes CASSLYGRAYEQYF. The chain links TRBV28 to TRBJ2-7; 8 bases fit TRBD2. CDR1 is MDHEN, CDR2 SYDVKM, per germline. V was pared by 1 base and J by 2 bases, with 1 base of the junction left unmatched. CDR3 length: 14 residues.

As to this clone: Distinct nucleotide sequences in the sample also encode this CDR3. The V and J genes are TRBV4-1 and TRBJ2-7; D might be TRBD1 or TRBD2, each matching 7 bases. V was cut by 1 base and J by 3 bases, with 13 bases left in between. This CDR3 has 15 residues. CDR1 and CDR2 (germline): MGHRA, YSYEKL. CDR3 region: CASSQGAGGVYEQYF. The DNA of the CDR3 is TGCGCCAGCAGCCAAGGGGCAGGGGGGGTCTACGAGCAGTACTTC.

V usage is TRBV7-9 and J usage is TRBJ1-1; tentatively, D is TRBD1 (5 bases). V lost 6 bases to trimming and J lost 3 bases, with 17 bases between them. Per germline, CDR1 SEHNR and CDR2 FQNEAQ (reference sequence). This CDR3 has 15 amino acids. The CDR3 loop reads CASRRFRDGDTEAFF. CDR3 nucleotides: TGTGCCAGCAGGCGTTTCAGGGACGGCGACACTGAAGCTTTCTTT.

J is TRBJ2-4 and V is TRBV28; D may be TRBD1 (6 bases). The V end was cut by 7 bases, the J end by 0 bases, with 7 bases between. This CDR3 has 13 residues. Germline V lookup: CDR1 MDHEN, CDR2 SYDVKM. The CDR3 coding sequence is TGTGCCAGCATAGGGGGAGCCAAAAACATTCAGTACTTC. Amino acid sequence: CASIGGAKNIQYF.

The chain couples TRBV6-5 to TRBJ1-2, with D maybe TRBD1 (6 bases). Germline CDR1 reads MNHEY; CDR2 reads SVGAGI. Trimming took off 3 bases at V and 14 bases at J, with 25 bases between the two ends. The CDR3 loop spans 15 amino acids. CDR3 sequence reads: CASSYTGGGRSDWTF. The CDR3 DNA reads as TGTGCCAGCAGTTATACGGGCGGGGGGCGCTCCGATTGGACCTTC.

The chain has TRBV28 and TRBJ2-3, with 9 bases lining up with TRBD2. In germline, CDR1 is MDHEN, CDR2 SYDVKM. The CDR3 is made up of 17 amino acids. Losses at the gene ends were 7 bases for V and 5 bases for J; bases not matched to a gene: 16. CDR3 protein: CASIPLASGRFKDTQYF. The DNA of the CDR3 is TGTGCCAGCATTCCCCTGGCCAGCGGGAGGTTCAAAGATACGCAGTATTTT.

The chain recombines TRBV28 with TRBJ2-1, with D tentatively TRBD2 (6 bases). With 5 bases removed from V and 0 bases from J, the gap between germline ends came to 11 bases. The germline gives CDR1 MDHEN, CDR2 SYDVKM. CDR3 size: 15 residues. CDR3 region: CASSLQEGSYNEQFF. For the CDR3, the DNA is TGTGCCAGCAGTCTGCAGGAGGGCTCCTACAATGAGCAGTTCTTC.

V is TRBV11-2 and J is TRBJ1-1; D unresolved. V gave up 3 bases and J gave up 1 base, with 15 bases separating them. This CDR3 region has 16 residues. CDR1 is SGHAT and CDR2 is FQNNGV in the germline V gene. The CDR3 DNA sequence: TGTGCCAGCAGCTTCCTGACAACCGGATCGAACACTGAAGCTTTCTTT. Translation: CASSFLTTGSNTEAFF.

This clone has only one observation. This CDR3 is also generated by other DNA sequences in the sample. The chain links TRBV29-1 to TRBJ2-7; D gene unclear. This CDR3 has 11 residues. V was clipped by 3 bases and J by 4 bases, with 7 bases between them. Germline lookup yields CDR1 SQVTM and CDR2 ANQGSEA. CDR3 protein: CSVDSGYEQYF. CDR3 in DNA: TGCAGCGTTGATAGTGGTTACGAGCAGTACTTC.

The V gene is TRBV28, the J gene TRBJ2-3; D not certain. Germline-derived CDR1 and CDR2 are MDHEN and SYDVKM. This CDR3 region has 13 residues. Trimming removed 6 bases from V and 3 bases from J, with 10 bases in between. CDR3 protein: CASRPSLTDTQYF. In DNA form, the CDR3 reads TGTGCCAGCAGGCCTAGTCTTACAGATACGCAGTATTTT.

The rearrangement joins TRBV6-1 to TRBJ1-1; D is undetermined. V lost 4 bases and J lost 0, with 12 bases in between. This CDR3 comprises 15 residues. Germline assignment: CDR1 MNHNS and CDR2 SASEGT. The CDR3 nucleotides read TGTGCCAGCAGTGCCCATATCGGCATGAACACTGAAGCTTTCTTT. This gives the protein CASSAHIGMNTEAFF.

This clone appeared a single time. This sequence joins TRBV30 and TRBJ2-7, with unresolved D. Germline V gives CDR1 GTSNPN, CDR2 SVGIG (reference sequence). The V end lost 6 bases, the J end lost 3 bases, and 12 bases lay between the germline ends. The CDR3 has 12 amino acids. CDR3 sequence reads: CACQDSIYEQYF. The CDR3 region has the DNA TGTGCCTGTCAAGACTCAATCTACGAGCAGTACTTC.

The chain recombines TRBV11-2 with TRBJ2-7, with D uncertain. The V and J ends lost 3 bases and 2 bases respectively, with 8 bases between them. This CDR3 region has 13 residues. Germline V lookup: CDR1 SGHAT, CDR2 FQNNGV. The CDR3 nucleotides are TGTGCCAGCAGCTTCGATACAGCCTACGAGCAGTACTTC. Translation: CASSFDTAYEQYF.

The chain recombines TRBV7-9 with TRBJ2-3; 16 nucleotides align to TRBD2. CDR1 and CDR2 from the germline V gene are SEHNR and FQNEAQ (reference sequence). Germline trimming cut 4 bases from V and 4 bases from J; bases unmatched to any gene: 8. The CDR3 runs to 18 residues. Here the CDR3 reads CASSSGTSGRAVADTQYF. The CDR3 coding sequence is TGTGCCAGCAGCTCCGGGACTAGCGGGAGGGCCGTGGCAGATACGCAGTATTTT.

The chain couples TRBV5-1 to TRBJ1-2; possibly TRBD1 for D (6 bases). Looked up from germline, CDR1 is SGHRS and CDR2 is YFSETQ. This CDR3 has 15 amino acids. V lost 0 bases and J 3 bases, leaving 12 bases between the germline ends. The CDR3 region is CASSLAQGMDYGYTF. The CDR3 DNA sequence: TGCGCCAGCAGCTTGGCCCAGGGGATGGACTATGGCTACACCTTC.

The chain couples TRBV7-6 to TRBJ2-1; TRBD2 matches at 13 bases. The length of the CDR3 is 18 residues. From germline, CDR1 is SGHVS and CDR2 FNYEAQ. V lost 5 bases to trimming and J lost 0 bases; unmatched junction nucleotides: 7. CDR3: CASSGLAGERNSYNEQFF. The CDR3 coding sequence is TGTGCCAGCAGCGGACTAGCGGGAGAACGAAACTCCTACAATGAGCAGTTCTTC.

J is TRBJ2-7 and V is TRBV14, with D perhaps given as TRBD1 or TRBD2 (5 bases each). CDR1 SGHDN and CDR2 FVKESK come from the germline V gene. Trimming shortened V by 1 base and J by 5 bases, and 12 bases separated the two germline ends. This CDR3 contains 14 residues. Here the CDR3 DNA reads TGTGCCAGCAGCCAAGCCGGGACCTTCAACGAGCAGTACTTC. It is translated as CASSQAGTFNEQYF.

The DNA of the CDR3 is TGTGCCAGCAGCTTACCGGGGGGGGAGCTGTTTTTT. Amino acids: CASSLPGGELFF. This sequence joins TRBV7-6 and TRBJ2-2, with D possibly matching TRBD2 (5 bases). V was cut by 2 bases and J by 8 bases, with 6 bases left in between. Germline lookup yields CDR1 SGHVS and CDR2 FNYEAQ. CDR3 size: 12 residues.

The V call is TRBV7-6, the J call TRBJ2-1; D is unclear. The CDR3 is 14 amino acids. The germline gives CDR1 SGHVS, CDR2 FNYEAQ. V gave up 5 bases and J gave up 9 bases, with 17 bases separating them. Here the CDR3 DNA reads TGTGCCAGCAGCACATCCCTCGGTTATAGTGAGCAGTTCTTC. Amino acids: CASSTSLGYSEQFF.